Following are 14 T cell receptor beta chains from one sample sequenced in a study of blood T cell repertoires in COVID-19. Here immunoSEQ multiplex PCR was the method, and the copy in TCRdb shows in-frame clones only, minus some. The sample shows 220,000 or so clones, roughly nine tenths of them seen only once. The sample consisted of PBMCs or T cells enriched from blood (not recorded which). The receptors were gathered from a woman in her late teens or twenties in a cohort exposed to, infected with or recovered from COVID-19 (not recorded which).

The chain carries TRBV19 and TRBJ2-1; 7 positions match TRBD2. Germline V gives CDR1 LNHDA, CDR2 SQIVND (reference sequence). The CDR3 extends over 17 amino acids. V shed 3 bases, J shed 3 bases, and the junction held 11 bases outside the gene matches. As DNA, the CDR3 is TGTGCCAGTAGTATTGGAAGAACGGCTAGCGGCTACAATGAGCAGTTCTTC. The encoded protein is CASSIGRTASGYNEQFF.

The J gene is TRBJ2-1, the V gene TRBV27; 9 bases map to TRBD2. This CDR3 contains 16 residues. With 4 bases clipped from V and 10 bases from J, the junction kept 14 bases outside the gene matches. Germline CDR1 is MNHEY and CDR2 is SMNVEV (reference sequence). CDR3 region: CASSSIAGEGVKEQFF. The DNA of the CDR3 is TGTGCCAGCAGTTCCATAGCGGGGGAGGGAGTAAAGGAGCAGTTCTTC.

V usage is TRBV7-2 and J usage is TRBJ2-7; D might be TRBD2 (5 bases). Germline CDR1 is SGHTA and CDR2 is FQGNSA. The CDR3 sequence is 15 residues long. V lost 1 base and J lost 4, with 14 bases in between. As DNA, the CDR3 is TGTGCCAGCAGCTTAGATCCCGGAGGTGGGTACGAGCAGTACTTC. Protein product: CASSLDPGGGYEQYF. Looking up the rest from reference TRBV7-2 and TRBJ2-7 gives the full variable domain: GAGVSQSPSNKVTEKGKDVELRCDPISGHTALYWYRQSLGQGLEFLIYFQGNSAPDKSGLPSDRFSAERTGGSVSTLTIQRTQQEDSAVYLCASSLDPGGGYEQYFGPGTRLTVT.

The rearrangement links TRBV12-3 or TRBV12-4 to TRBJ1-1; D gene uncertain. The CDR3 length is 13 residues. Deletions cut 3 bases from V and 7 bases from J, with 12 bases between. The CDR3 DNA reads as TGTGCCAGCAGTTTTGCCGAGGATGTTGAAGCTTTCTTT. Residues: CASSFAEDVEAFF.

This chain uses TRBV7-9 with TRBJ2-1; D perhaps matches TRBD1 (6 bases). The CDR3 totals 15 residues. Between the trimmed V and J ends, which lost 4 bases and 6 bases, there was a span of 16 bases. Germline V lookup: CDR1 SEHNR, CDR2 FQNEAQ (reference sequence). The CDR3 coding sequence is TGTGCCAGCAGCTCATCGGAACAGGGCCGCAATGAGCAGTTCTTC. It yields the protein CASSSSEQGRNEQFF.

The chain couples TRBV24-1 to TRBJ1-5; D uncertain. The CDR3 contains 12 residues. V lost 2 bases and J lost 4, with 2 bases in between. Germline CDR1 is KGHDR and CDR2 is SFDVKD. The CDR3 region is CATSDSNQPQHF. The DNA for the CDR3 is TGTGCCACCAGTGATTCAAATCAGCCCCAGCATTTT.

The CDR3 coding sequence is TGTGCCAGCAGTTTAAGGTTAGGGGATCAGCCCCAGCATTTT. It encodes CASSLRLGDQPQHF. The chain combines TRBV28 with TRBJ1-5, with D perhaps TRBD1 (5 bases). CDR1 MDHEN and CDR2 SYDVKM come from the germline V gene. This CDR3 region has 14 residues. V was clipped by 2 bases and J by 5 bases, with 10 bases between them.

The chain employs TRBV6-6 and TRBJ2-7; 7 nucleotides agree with TRBD2. The CDR3 is made up of 15 amino acids. Losses at the gene ends were 8 bases for V and 2 bases for J; bases not matched to a gene: 12. The V gene's germline CDR1 is MNHNY and CDR2 SVGAGI (reference sequence). CDR3 loop: CASVAGVELAYEQYF. CDR3 sequence (DNA): TGTGCCAGCGTCGCGGGGGTCGAACTAGCCTACGAGCAGTACTTC.

This clone appeared a single time. J is TRBJ1-1 and V is TRBV18, with 7 bases matching TRBD1. Germline lookup yields CDR1 KGHSH and CDR2 LQKENI. V shed 4 bases, J shed 4 bases, and the junction held 6 bases outside the gene matches. This CDR3 is 14 amino acids long. CDR3 DNA: TGTGCCAGCTCACTACAGGGGAAAGGCACTGAAGCTTTCTTT. This codes for CASSLQGKGTEAFF.

The chain joins TRBV25-1 to TRBJ2-3; 7 positions agree with TRBD1. The CDR3 spans 14 residues. J gave up 2 bases and V 8 bases, and 7 bases lay outside the gene matches. The germline CDR1 and CDR2 sequences are MGHDK and SYGVNS. This chain's CDR3 is CASHPDRYTDTQYF. CDR3 coding DNA: TGTGCCAGCCACCCGGACAGGTACACAGATACGCAGTATTTT.

This clone came up a few times. V and J are TRBV10-3 and TRBJ1-2; D is unresolved. Trimming removed 10 bases from V and 7 bases from J, with 19 bases in between. This CDR3 comprises 13 residues. Germline V lookup: CDR1 ENHRY, CDR2 SYGVKD. CDR3 nucleotides: TGTGCCACCAAGGACGGCGAGACTATTGGCTACACCTTC. It is translated as CATKDGETIGYTF.

The chain combines TRBV24-1 with TRBJ2-1, with unresolved D. The CDR3 has 12 amino acids. Trimming shortened V by 4 bases and J by 8 bases, and 8 bases separated the two germline ends. Germline-derived CDR1 and CDR2 are KGHDR and SFDVKD. The CDR3 nucleotides are TGTGCCACCAGTGACCAGAATGATGAGCAGTTCTTC. It codes for CATSDQNDEQFF.

The rearrangement joins TRBV7-3 to TRBJ1-3; 10 bases agree with TRBD1. The germline gives CDR1 SGHTA, CDR2 FQGTGA. V lost 5 bases to trimming and J lost 2 bases; unmatched junction nucleotides: 3. This CDR3 has 15 residues. In nucleotides, the CDR3 is TGTGCCAGCAGCCAAGACAGGGGGCCTGGAAACACCATATATTTT. Translation gives CASSQDRGPGNTIYF.

The rearrangement links TRBV12-3 or TRBV12-4 to TRBJ2-2; D remains unclear. V was clipped by 6 bases and J by 2 bases, with 4 bases between them. The CDR3 has 12 amino acids. CDR3 in DNA: TGTGCCAGCAGCACAAACACCGGGGAGCTGTTTTTT. It yields the protein CASSTNTGELFF.